Listed below are T cell receptor beta chains from one sample, sequenced in a study of beta chain features in type 1 diabetes. Repertoires were generated with immunoSEQ multiplex PCR, while TCRdb's copy carries only in-frame clones and drops some. This repertoire shows about 280,000 clones, about 15% found once; its top ten account for about 0.014%. The specimen sequenced was naive CD4+ T cells from blood. The receptors come from a man aged 18 to 29 with type 1 diabetes. The CDR3 runs from the conserved cysteine through the conserved F or W. A D gene is named only where the DNA matches it firmly. Clone size is not always given. Where it is, it says once, few, many or a class for expanded clones.

CDR3aa,CDR3nt,len,j_gene,d_gene,v_gene,abundance
CASTGTARNEKLFF,TGTGCCAGTACCGGGACAGCGCGTAATGAAAAACTGTTTTTT,14,TRBJ1-4,TRBD1,TRBV19,few
CASSSLTGVTNYGYTF,TGTGCCAGCAGCTCGTTAACAGGAGTTACTAACTATGGCTACACCTTC,16,TRBJ1-2,.,TRBV7-8,few
CSATTGPEAFF,TGCAGTGCCACCACAGGGCCTGAAGCTTTCTTT,11,TRBJ1-1,.,TRBV20-1,few
CASSERGAGELFF,TGTGCCAGCAGTGAACGGGGGGCCGGGGAGCTGTTTTTT,13,TRBJ2-2,TRBD2,TRBV2,few
CAWSVRADTQYF,TGTGCCTGGAGTGTCAGGGCAGATACGCAGTATTTT,12,TRBJ2-3,.,TRBV30,.
CASSVGTGSQETQYF,TGTGCCAGCAGCGTAGGAACAGGGAGCCAAGAGACCCAGTACTTC,15,TRBJ2-5,.,TRBV9,.
CASSFSGRPSYEQYF,TGTGCCAGCAGTTTTAGTGGGAGGCCATCCTACGAGCAGTACTTC,15,TRBJ2-7,.,TRBV28,.
CASSTDRAAGSPLHF,TGTGCCAGCAGCACGGACAGGGCAGCAGGATCACCCCTCCACTTT,15,TRBJ1-6,TRBD1,TRBV9,.
CASSLGTGPGTEAFF,TGTGCCAGCAGCTTAGGGACAGGGCCCGGCACTGAAGCTTTCTTT,15,TRBJ1-1,TRBD1,TRBV7-9,.
CASSPRTGEYYGYTF,TGCGCCAGCAGCCCCAGGACAGGCGAATACTATGGCTACACCTTC,15,TRBJ1-2,TRBD1,TRBV4-3,.
CASSPQPTNEQYF,TGTGCCAGCTCACCCCAACCCACAAACGAGCAGTACTTC,13,TRBJ2-7,.,TRBV18,.
CATSRAGGEPYEQYF,TGTGCCACCAGCAGAGCTGGCGGGGAGCCTTACGAGCAGTACTTC,15,TRBJ2-7,.,TRBV15,few
CAWRRSGITYEQYF,TGTGCCTGGAGAAGATCCGGGATAACCTACGAGCAGTACTTC,14,TRBJ2-7,.,TRBV30,few
CASSSTRTSGAGEQFF,TGTGCCAGCAGTTCAACCCGTACTAGCGGGGCGGGTGAGCAGTTCTTC,16,TRBJ2-1,TRBD2,TRBV27,.
CASSGGYTDTQYF,TGCGCCAGCAGCGGGGGGTACACAGATACGCAGTATTTT,13,TRBJ2-3,.,TRBV4-1,.
CASSLYGGQPQHF,TGTGCCAGCAGCTTGTACGGAGGGCAGCCCCAGCATTTT,13,TRBJ1-5,.,TRBV5-5,few
CASSEGGVEQYF,TGTGCCAGCAGTGAAGGCGGGGTCGAGCAGTACTTC,12,TRBJ2-7,.,TRBV2,.
CASIRTGGTNYGYTF,TGTGCCAGTATTCGGACAGGGGGCACGAACTATGGCTACACCTTC,15,TRBJ1-2,TRBD1,TRBV19,.
CASSVAPSLQETQYF,TGTGCCAGCAGCGTAGCCCCTAGCCTCCAAGAGACCCAGTACTTC,15,TRBJ2-5,.,TRBV9,few
CASSTREGLGYTF,TGTGCCAGCAGTACCCGGGAAGGGCTGGGCTACACCTTC,13,TRBJ1-2,.,TRBV28,.
CASSLLQGWINYGYTF,TGTGCCAGCAGTTTACTGCAGGGGTGGATTAACTATGGCTACACCTTC,16,TRBJ1-2,.,TRBV28,.
CASSWRLARGPQYF,TGTGCCAGCAGCTGGCGACTAGCGCGAGGCCCGCAGTATTTT,14,TRBJ2-3,TRBD2,TRBV11-2,.
CASSSSPGTGRTEAFF,TGTGCCAGCAGCTCGTCCCCTGGGACAGGGAGGACTGAAGCTTTCTTT,16,TRBJ1-1,TRBD1,TRBV9,.
CASSQGVFYTDTQYF,TGCGCCAGCAGCCAAGGTGTCTTCTACACAGATACGCAGTATTTT,15,TRBJ2-3,.,TRBV4-1,few
CSVDLARGDTQYF,TGCAGCGTTGACCTAGCCCGAGGGGATACGCAGTATTTT,13,TRBJ2-3,.,TRBV29-1,.
CASSGRGRGPQHF,TGTGCCAGCAGTGGCAGGGGCCGCGGGCCCCAGCATTTT,13,TRBJ1-5,.,TRBV25-1,.
CASSLLANEQYF,TGTGCCAGCAGCTTATTAGCGAACGAGCAGTACTTC,12,TRBJ2-7,.,TRBV11-2,.
CASISHAPGAYEQYF,TGTGCCAGCATATCCCACGCGCCGGGAGCCTACGAGCAGTACTTC,15,TRBJ2-7,.,TRBV28,.
CASRRVETYEQYF,TGTGCCAGCAGGCGGGTGGAAACTTACGAGCAGTACTTC,13,TRBJ2-7,.,TRBV28,few
CASSLSGTKNIQYF,TGCGCCAGCAGCTTGTCCGGGACCAAAAACATTCAGTACTTC,14,TRBJ2-4,.,TRBV5-1,.
CASSLSRMRGRDGYTF,TGTGCCAGCAGCTTATCAAGAATGAGGGGGCGTGATGGCTACACCTTC,16,TRBJ1-2,TRBD1,TRBV7-8,.
CASRKDRGSEGYTF,TGTGCCAGCAGGAAGGACAGGGGATCAGAGGGCTACACCTTC,14,TRBJ1-2,TRBD1,TRBV9,.
CASSLQSTNEKLFF,TGTGCCAGCAGCCTTCAGTCAACTAATGAAAAACTGTTTTTT,14,TRBJ1-4,.,TRBV11-2,few
CASSVSMRTEAFF,TGTGCCAGCAGCGTATCAATGCGCACTGAAGCTTTCTTT,13,TRBJ1-1,.,TRBV9,.
CASSKGGQLHRSPLHF,TGTGCCAGCAGCAAAGGTGGACAGCTTCATAGGTCACCCCTCCACTTT,16,TRBJ1-6,.,TRBV21-1,few
CASSPSSTDTQYF,TGTGCCAGCTCACCCTCCAGCACAGATACGCAGTATTTT,13,TRBJ2-3,.,TRBV18,few
CASSPGQIIDSPLHF,TGTGCCAGCTCACCAGGACAGATTATTGATTCACCCCTCCACTTT,15,TRBJ1-6,.,TRBV18,.
CAWSVEAEFNQPQHF,TGTGCCTGGAGTGTTGAGGCCGAGTTTAATCAGCCCCAGCATTTT,15,TRBJ1-5,.,TRBV30,.
CASSSRAKQFF,TGCGCCAGCAGCTCGCGGGCTAAGCAGTTCTTC,11,TRBJ2-1,.,TRBV5-1,few
CASSIEGTPLGQHF,TGTGCCAGTAGTATAGAAGGGACACCGTTAGGCCAGCATTTT,14,TRBJ1-5,.,TRBV19,.
CASSMGLAVQYNEQFF,TGTGCCAGTAGTATGGGACTAGCGGTTCAATACAATGAGCAGTTCTTC,16,TRBJ2-1,TRBD2,TRBV19,.
CASRTSGGASYEQFF,TGTGCCAGTAGGACTAGCGGGGGGGCGAGTTATGAGCAGTTCTTC,15,TRBJ2-1,TRBD2,TRBV19,.
CAWTGQGTNIQYF,TGTGCCTGGACTGGGCAGGGGACCAACATTCAGTACTTC,13,TRBJ2-4,.,TRBV30,.
CASRPLPGTGNYGYTF,TGTGCCAGCAGGCCACTCCCCGGGACAGGGAACTATGGCTACACCTTC,16,TRBJ1-2,TRBD1,TRBV2,.
CAWSVLTVAKNIQYF,TGTGCCTGGAGTGTACTTACTGTAGCCAAAAACATTCAGTACTTC,15,TRBJ2-4,.,TRBV30,few
CASSYSSVLPTYEQYF,TGTGCCAGCAGTTACTCGAGTGTTCTCCCTACCTACGAGCAGTACTTC,16,TRBJ2-7,.,TRBV6-5,few
CASKLTGSIQYF,TGTGCCAGCAAGCTGACAGGGAGCATTCAGTACTTC,12,TRBJ2-4,TRBD1,TRBV28,.
CASSQVDDTQYF,TGTGCCAGCAGCCAGGTAGATGATACGCAGTATTTT,12,TRBJ2-3,.,TRBV28,few
CSVAGGLAYNEQFF,TGCAGCGTAGCGGGAGGGCTTGCCTACAATGAGCAGTTCTTC,14,TRBJ2-1,TRBD2,TRBV29-1,few
CASNQGENTEAFF,TGTGCCAGCAACCAGGGTGAGAACACTGAAGCTTTCTTT,13,TRBJ1-1,.,TRBV6-5,few
CASSEFVRGNYYNEQFF,TGTGCCAGCAGTGAATTCGTGCGGGGGAATTACTACAATGAGCAGTTCTTC,17,TRBJ2-1,TRBD2,TRBV25-1,few
CSVGTVRVGTEAFF,TGCAGCGTTGGGACAGTCCGGGTGGGCACTGAAGCTTTCTTT,14,TRBJ1-1,.,TRBV29-1,.
CASSLATGGSYEQYF,TGCGCCAGCAGCTTGGCTACAGGGGGGTCCTACGAGCAGTACTTC,15,TRBJ2-7,TRBD1,TRBV5-1,few
CAWSGPGHGSNQPQHF,TGTGCCTGGAGTGGGCCGGGACATGGGAGTAATCAGCCCCAGCATTTT,16,TRBJ1-5,.,TRBV30,few
CASTTQGLGSHEQFF,TGCGCCAGCACCACTCAGGGCCTAGGATCCCATGAGCAGTTCTTC,15,TRBJ2-1,.,TRBV5-1,.
CASSRQEFTTDTQYF,TGTGCCAGCAGTAGACAGGAGTTCACCACAGATACGCAGTATTTT,15,TRBJ2-3,.,TRBV6-1,.
CASSLSPGTGNTGELFF,TGTGCCAGCAGCCTCAGTCCCGGGACAGGGAACACCGGGGAGCTGTTTTTT,17,TRBJ2-2,TRBD1,TRBV9,few